This TCR beta chain was observed in a study of a mutant IDH1 vaccine in newly diagnosed glioma. Study as a whole: Patients got their first vaccination 4-6 weeks after radiotherapy alone, or with temozolomide cycles. The V12 visit happened in week 35, and the V13 visit happened in week 47.

CDR1 is KGHSH, CDR2 LQKENI, per germline. The CDR3 is 15 residues long. V gave up 0 bases and J gave up 10 bases; unmatched junction bases: 9. Measured with immunoSEQ multiplex PCR; TCRdb has only the in-frame clones, and not every one. The sample has some 70,000 clones, more than 70% seen once. A remark on this clone: Its target is not known.

Time point meaning: week 35, safety follow-up. The vaccine gave 300 ug of a 20-mer mutant IDH1 peptide subcutaneously per dose. The chain joins TRBV18 to TRBJ1-3, with 7 nucleotides matching TRBD1. Sequenced material: PBMCs, taken from a glioma patient whose treatment included an IDH1 peptide vaccine. The origin of this receptor is a man younger than 35 with glioma. This chain's CDR3 is CASSPPGGSLRTIYF. The CDR3 DNA reads TGTGCCAGCTCACCACCAGGGGGCAGCCTGAGGACCATATATTTT.